The 29 T cell receptor beta chains reported below all come from one sample, sequenced in a study of blood T cell repertoires in COVID-19. The data were produced by immunoSEQ multiplex PCR, yet TCRdb's version contains in-frame clones alone and is incomplete. This table holds approximately 150,000 clones, roughly 86% found once. The sample taken for sequencing was peripheral blood. These receptors were obtained from a man between 65 and 85 years old with acute or convalescent COVID-19.

V usage is TRBV15 and J usage is TRBJ2-1, with TRBD2 identical over 13 bases. CDR3 size: 19 residues. Germline CDR1 LNHNV, CDR2 YYDKDF (reference sequence). J was trimmed by 15 bases and V by 4 bases; bases with no gene match: 24. The CDR3 loop is CATSTTSVRTSGSFASLFF. CDR3 in DNA: TGTGCCACCAGCACCACTTCCGTAAGGACTAGCGGGAGTTTTGCAAGCCTGTTCTTC.

The CDR3 protein is CASSYMTGWPTGELFF. The DNA for the CDR3 is TGTGCCAGCAGCTATATGACAGGGTGGCCCACCGGGGAGCTGTTTTTT. The chain employs TRBV5-4 and TRBJ2-2; 7 bases align to TRBD1. Unmatched junction bases numbered 9, after V lost 3 bases and J lost 4 bases. CDR1 SGHNT and CDR2 YYREEE come from the germline V gene (reference sequence). The CDR3 length is 16 residues. Together with reference TRBV5-4 and TRBJ2-2, the CDR3 gives the full variable domain: ETGVTQSPTHLIKTRGQQVTLRCSSQSGHNTVSWYQQALGQGPQFIFQYYREEENGRGNFPPRFSGLQFPNYSSELNVNALELDDSALYLCASSYMTGWPTGELFFGEGSRLTVL.

V gene TRBV5-1 combines with J gene TRBJ2-1, with TRBD1 matching 10 bases. Germline assignment: CDR1 SGHRS and CDR2 YFSETQ. The length of the CDR3 is 15 residues. After removal of 5 bases from V and 7 bases from J, the junction contained 9 bases not matched to a gene. CDR3: CASRVGQGDWNEQFF. In DNA form, the CDR3 reads TGCGCCAGCAGGGTCGGACAGGGGGATTGGAATGAGCAGTTCTTC.

This clone was observed a handful of times. This chain uses TRBV7-2 with TRBJ1-2; 12 positions agree with TRBD1. CDR3 length: 14 residues. V gave up 3 bases and J gave up 8 bases; unmatched junction bases: 4. CDR1 is SGHTA and CDR2 is FQGNSA in the germline V gene. The CDR3 spells CASSFGTGGEGYTF. The CDR3 DNA reads TGTGCCAGCAGCTTTGGGACAGGGGGCGAGGGCTACACCTTC.

This clone was counted a few times. This chain joins TRBV2 and TRBJ1-5; 7 nucleotides match TRBD1. Germline V gene lookup returns CDR1 SNHLY and CDR2 FYNNEI. Losses at the gene ends were 0 bases for V and 3 bases for J; bases not matched to a gene: 8. This CDR3 region has 17 residues. The CDR3 DNA follows: TGTGCCAGCAGTGAAGCGGGGGACAGTTTAAACAATCAGCCCCAGCATTTT. Translated, it gives CASSEAGDSLNNQPQHF.

The rearrangement joins TRBV7-9 to TRBJ1-1; the D gene is possibly TRBD1 (6 bases). CDR1 and CDR2 (germline): SEHNR, FQNEAQ (reference sequence). Trimming shortened V by 2 bases and J by 1 base, and 11 bases separated the two germline ends. This CDR3 has 15 residues. CDR3 sequence (DNA): TGTGCCAGCAGCTTAAGGGACACCGAGAACACTGAAGCTTTCTTT. Amino acids: CASSLRDTENTEAFF.

V usage is TRBV19 and J usage is TRBJ1-1; D not resolved. The CDR3 is made up of 14 amino acids. Germline CDR1 reads LNHDA; CDR2 reads SQIVND (reference sequence). The V and J ends lost 3 bases and 0 bases respectively, with 8 bases between them. In DNA form, the CDR3 reads TGTGCCAGTAGTATTATGAGGGTGAACACTGAAGCTTTCTTT. Its translation: CASSIMRVNTEAFF.

V is TRBV15 and J is TRBJ1-1; tentatively, D is TRBD1 (6 bases). V gave up 4 bases and J gave up 11 bases, with 14 bases separating them. The germline gives CDR1 LNHNV, CDR2 YYDKDF (reference sequence). This CDR3 is built from 12 residues. In DNA, the CDR3 is TGTGCCACCAGCATGCGAGCGGGGGCGGCTTTCTTT. Translating gives CATSMRAGAAFF.

This clone was recorded a few times. The chain uses TRBV27 and TRBJ2-1, with TRBD1 matching over 7 bases. CDR3 length: 15 residues. Per germline, CDR1 MNHEY and CDR2 SMNVEV (reference sequence). Trimming cost V 6 bases and J 3 bases; bases outside gene matches: 8. CDR3 bases: TGTGCCAGCAGCTTGCCGGGACAGATCTACAATGAGCAGTTCTTC. This translates into CASSLPGQIYNEQFF.

The chain employs TRBV10-1 and TRBJ2-5; possibly TRBD2 for D (5 bases). The CDR3 spans 16 residues. Germline V gene data show CDR1 as WNHNN and CDR2 as SYGVQD (reference sequence). Trimming took off 0 bases at V and 0 bases at J, with 11 bases between the two ends. The CDR3 coding sequence is TGCGCCAGCAGTGAGTCGTTTAGCGCCGACCAAGAGACCCAGTACTTC. As protein: CASSESFSADQETQYF.

The rearrangement links TRBV5-8 to TRBJ1-3; no clear D gene. The CDR3 sequence is 15 residues long. Germline lookup yields CDR1 SGHTS and CDR2 YDEGEE. Trimming left V 0 bases short and J 0 bases short, with 7 bases between. DNA for the CDR3: TGTGCCAGCAGCTTGGGGCAGTTCTCTGGAAACACCATATATTTT. Encoded protein: CASSLGQFSGNTIYF.

The chain has TRBV28 and TRBJ2-1; 8 bases match TRBD2. V lost 2 bases, J lost 6 bases, and 0 bases stayed unmatched. The CDR3 spans 13 residues. CDR1 and CDR2 from the germline V gene are MDHEN and SYDVKM. CDR3 sequence reads: CASSLSGSNEQFF. The CDR3 nucleotides are TGTGCCAGCAGTTTAAGCGGGAGCAATGAGCAGTTCTTC.

The chain has TRBV7-2 and TRBJ1-1, with TRBD1 as a possible D gene (5 bases). CDR3 length equals 16 residues. Germline values: CDR1 SGHTA, CDR2 FQGNSA. Deletions cut 1 base from V and 2 bases from J, with 14 bases between. Written as DNA, the CDR3 is TGTGCCAGCAGCTTAGGGATGGGCAGGGCCAACACTGAAGCTTTCTTT. Amino acid sequence: CASSLGMGRANTEAFF.

This rearrangement joins TRBV28 to TRBJ1-2; TRBD1 agrees at 7 bases. In germline, CDR1 is MDHEN, CDR2 SYDVKM. The CDR3 is 16 residues long. V shed 6 bases, J shed 3 bases, and the junction held 13 bases outside the gene matches. CDR3 nucleotides: TGTGCCAGCAGCGAGGTTGTAAGGACAGGCGACTATGGCTACACCTTC. This translates into CASSEVVRTGDYGYTF.

J is TRBJ2-1 and V is TRBV6-5, with 8 bases matching TRBD1. Trimming removed 8 bases from V and 8 bases from J; junction bases left unmatched: 8. This CDR3 has 13 amino acids. Germline V lookup: CDR1 MNHEY, CDR2 SVGAGI. The CDR3 nucleotides are TGTGCCAGCGGCCGGACAGGGAGGTATGAGCAGTTCTTC. This sequence encodes CASGRTGRYEQFF.

The rearrangement joins TRBV28 to TRBJ2-7, with D possibly matching TRBD2 (6 bases). The CDR3 extends over 12 amino acids. Trimming took 2 bases from V and 6 from J, leaving 8 bases between them. Per the germline V gene, CDR1 is MDHEN and CDR2 is SYDVKM. CDR3 bases: TGTGCCAGCAGTTTAGGAGGGGTCGAGCAGTACTTC. Translated: CASSLGGVEQYF.

The CDR3 DNA sequence: TGTGCCAGTAGTCCGGGACTAAACACAGATACGCAGTATTTT. Its protein is CASSPGLNTDTQYF. The rearrangement joins TRBV19 to TRBJ2-3; 7 bases agree with TRBD2. With V trimmed by 5 bases and J by 2 bases, 4 bases remained unmatched. Germline V gene sequence: CDR1 LNHDA, CDR2 SQIVND (reference sequence). The CDR3 consists of 14 residues.

This chain links TRBV14 with TRBJ2-7, with TRBD1 identical over 9 bases. This CDR3 contains 14 residues. Germline V gene sequence: CDR1 SGHDN, CDR2 FVKESK. The V gene end was trimmed by 3 bases and the J gene end by 3 bases; junction bases not matched to a gene: 3. CDR3 sequence reads: CASSQRDRDYEQYF. The CDR3 DNA is TGTGCCAGCAGCCAGAGGGACAGGGACTACGAGCAGTACTTC.

The rearrangement links TRBV10-1 to TRBJ2-3, with TRBD1 as a possible D gene (5 bases). Germline CDR1 reads WNHNN; CDR2 reads SYGVQD (reference sequence). The CDR3 is made up of 13 amino acids. V was clipped by 2 bases and J by 5 bases, with 8 bases between them. The CDR3 protein is CASSERGRDTQYF. CDR3 bases: TGCGCCAGCAGTGAGAGGGGAAGAGATACGCAGTATTTT.

This clone turned up a few times. The CDR3 spells CATSRDHIDYTF. The CDR3 DNA reads as TGTGCCACCAGCAGAGATCACATCGACTACACCTTC. The chain recombines TRBV15 with TRBJ1-2; D not certain. V lost 0 bases and J lost 10, with 9 bases in between. This CDR3 has 12 amino acids. CDR1 and CDR2 (germline): LNHNV, YYDKDF (reference sequence).

This clone was seen just once. The gene calls are TRBV10-1 and TRBJ2-7; 8 bases map to TRBD2. The CDR3 contains 14 residues. With V trimmed by 4 bases and J by 4 bases, 6 bases remained unmatched. Germline CDR1 reads WNHNN; CDR2 reads SYGVQD (reference sequence). The CDR3 nucleotides are TGCGCCAGCAGTGCTCGGGGGGGCGATTACGAGCAGTACTTC. Protein: CASSARGGDYEQYF.

The chain combines TRBV3-1 (or the pseudogene TRBV3-2) with TRBJ1-5; 7 nucleotides align to TRBD1. The CDR3 sequence is 14 residues long. Germline V gene sequence: CDR1 LGHDT, CDR2 YNNKEL (reference sequence). V lost 1 base, J lost 12 bases, and 9 bases stayed unmatched. The CDR3 is CASSQGSGQRGQHF. In nucleotides, the CDR3 is TGTGCCAGCAGCCAAGGATCGGGACAGAGGGGCCAGCATTTT.

The gene calls are TRBV28 and TRBJ2-1; TRBD2 aligns across 11 bases. There are 14 residues in the CDR3. CDR1 is MDHEN and CDR2 is SYDVKM in the germline V gene. With 5 bases clipped from V and 4 bases from J, the junction kept 1 base outside the gene matches. CDR3 protein: CASSIAGGYNEQFF. In DNA form, the CDR3 reads TGTGCCAGCAGTATAGCGGGGGGGTACAATGAGCAGTTCTTC. Full variable domain (remainder filled in from reference TRBV28 and TRBJ2-1): DVKVTQSSRYLVKRTGEKVFLECVQDMDHENMFWYRQDPGLGLRLIYFSYDVKMKEKGDIPEGYSVSREKKERFSLILESASTNQTSMYLCASSIAGGYNEQFFGPGTRLTVL.

This clone was found once. This sequence joins TRBV3-1 (or the pseudogene TRBV3-2) and TRBJ1-6, with 7 bases identical to TRBD1. Losses at the gene ends were 2 bases for V and 12 bases for J; bases not matched to a gene: 7. The germline V gene has CDR1 LGHDT and CDR2 YNNKEL (reference sequence). This CDR3 is 14 amino acids long. CDR3 coding DNA: TGTGCCAGCAGCCAAACAGGGGTCGGGGTACCCCTCCACTTT. Protein product: CASSQTGVGVPLHF.

This chain links TRBV19 with TRBJ2-2; no clear D. This CDR3 comprises 14 residues. Trimming removed 7 bases at V and 6 bases at J, with 15 bases between. CDR1 is LNHDA, CDR2 SQIVND, per germline (reference sequence). CDR3 sequence reads: CASTGLQFAGELFF. The DNA of the CDR3 is TGTGCCAGTACTGGTCTTCAGTTCGCCGGGGAGCTGTTTTTT.

This clone was seen a single time. The chain is built from TRBV6-5 and TRBJ1-2; 9 nucleotides line up with TRBD1. The CDR3 has 15 amino acids. CDR1 is MNHEY and CDR2 is SVGAGI in the germline V gene. Unmatched junction bases numbered 8, after V lost 4 bases and J lost 5 bases. CDR3: CASSSRTGAGYGYTF. The CDR3 bases are TGTGCCAGCAGTTCCCGGACAGGGGCCGGGTATGGCTACACCTTC.

V is TRBV5-8 and J is TRBJ1-5, with D perhaps matching TRBD1 (5 bases). The length of the CDR3 is 16 residues. With 0 bases removed from V and 4 bases from J, the gap between germline ends came to 14 bases. Per the germline V gene, CDR1 is SGHTS and CDR2 is YDEGEE. Here the CDR3 reads CASSLESGHRNQPQHF. The CDR3 DNA is TGTGCCAGCAGCTTGGAATCAGGGCATCGAAATCAGCCCCAGCATTTT.

This chain uses TRBV7-9 with TRBJ1-3; D gene ambiguous. Germline V gene data show CDR1 as SEHNR and CDR2 as FQNEAQ (reference sequence). CDR3 length: 12 residues. V lost 8 bases and J lost 6, with 11 bases in between. CDR3 amino acids: CASEPQENTIYF. The CDR3 nucleotides read TGTGCCAGCGAGCCCCAGGAAAACACCATATATTTT.

The rearrangement links TRBV6-2 or TRBV6-3 to TRBJ1-1; D is undetermined. V was trimmed by 2 bases and J by 10 bases, leaving 11 bases between them. Germline V gives CDR1 MNHEY, CDR2 SVGEGT. The CDR3 is 12 residues long. Here the CDR3 reads CASSYPGGVAFF. As DNA, the CDR3 is TGTGCCAGCAGTTACCCTGGCGGGGTAGCTTTCTTT.